This T cell receptor (beta chain) came from a study of blood T cell repertoires in COVID-19. Study details: Specimens from acute and convalescent COVID-19 originated in the United States, Italy and Spain. The cDNA or gDNA used as material had been derived from T cells, B-cell-depleted T cells, or PBMCs.

TCRdb's table, derived via immunoSEQ multiplex PCR, lists solely in-frame clones and lacks some. Seen here are around 250,000 clones, 80% to 90% observed once, and the top ten hold 2.5% to 3.5%. Enrolled through a virtual design, the participants were between roughly 18 and 90 years of age and came from 24 US areas. Within 2 weeks of study entry, exposed participants had contacted a PCR-confirmed or clinician-diagnosed COVID-19 case. Germline V gene data show CDR1 as SGHRS and CDR2 as YFSETQ. The CDR3 consists of 14 residues. V lost 7 bases and J lost 1, with 11 bases in between. V usage is TRBV5-1 and J usage is TRBJ2-2, with TRBD1 as a possible D gene (6 bases). This TCR was recovered from a woman between 40 and 55 years old who had been exposed to COVID-19. The sequenced sample was PBMCs or T cells enriched from blood (not recorded which). CDR3 sequence reads: CASHRGQNTGELFF. DNA of the CDR3: TGCGCCAGCCACCGGGGACAGAACACCGGGGAGCTGTTTTTT.